The 22 T cell receptor beta chains presented below share a single source sample, sequenced in a study of blood T cell repertoires in COVID-19. Sequenced by immunoSEQ multiplex PCR; TCRdb stores in-frame clones only, minus some. The sample records over 55,000 clones, around 80% being singletons. The sample consisted of peripheral blood. These receptors all come from an elderly woman with acute or convalescent COVID-19.

This sequence joins TRBV5-1 and TRBJ2-7; TRBD1 matches at 7 bases. The trim removed 4 bases at V and 0 bases at J, leaving 4 bases unmatched. The CDR3 is 14 residues long. The germline gives CDR1 SGHRS, CDR2 YFSETQ. This CDR3 reads CASSPGTASYEQYF. For the CDR3, the DNA is TGCGCCAGCAGCCCCGGGACAGCCTCCTACGAGCAGTACTTC.

The V call is TRBV11-2, the J call TRBJ2-7; TRBD1 agrees at 9 bases. The V gene's germline CDR1 is SGHAT and CDR2 FQNNGV. The CDR3 has 14 amino acids. With V trimmed by 5 bases and J by 2 bases, 4 bases remained unmatched. The CDR3 protein is CASSRDRATYEQYF. The CDR3 DNA sequence: TGTGCCAGCAGCCGGGACAGGGCTACCTACGAGCAGTACTTC.

This clone was picked up one time. The V and J genes are TRBV19 and TRBJ2-7; tentatively, D is TRBD2 (6 bases). V was pared by 5 bases and J by 0 bases, with 8 bases between. The CDR3 covers 13 residues. Germline V lookup: CDR1 LNHDA, CDR2 SQIVND (reference sequence). CDR3 region: CASSHGSSYEQYF. DNA for the CDR3: TGTGCCAGTAGTCACGGGAGCTCCTACGAGCAGTACTTC. Together with reference TRBV19 and TRBJ2-7, the CDR3 gives the full variable domain: DGGITQSPKYLFRKEGQNVTLSCEQNLNHDAMYWYRQDPGQGLRLIYYSQIVNDFQKGDIAEGYSVSREKKESFPLTVTSAQKNPTAFYLCASSHGSSYEQYFGPGTRLTVT.

This clone was counted a single time. V is TRBV15 and J is TRBJ2-5; 11 bases map to TRBD2. CDR3 size: 18 residues. From germline, CDR1 is LNHNV and CDR2 YYDKDF (reference sequence). The J segment lost 2 bases and the V segment lost 0 bases, leaving 8 bases of the junction unmatched. CDR3 DNA: TGTGCCACCAGCAGAGACAGCCTAGCGGGAGGACCTCAAGAGACCCAGTACTTC. Protein: CATSRDSLAGGPQETQYF.

This clone appeared once. The chain uses TRBV19 and TRBJ2-5; 7 bases map to TRBD1. Germline trimming cut 5 bases from V and 5 bases from J; bases unmatched to any gene: 11. Germline CDR1 and CDR2: LNHDA and SQIVND (reference sequence). The CDR3 runs 15 residues. CDR3 in amino acids: CASSLVTGSGETQYF. The DNA for the CDR3 is TGTGCCAGTAGTTTAGTGACAGGGTCCGGGGAGACCCAGTACTTC.

The chain uses TRBV5-1 and TRBJ1-1; D call uncertain. The CDR3 runs to 13 residues. Looked up from germline, CDR1 is SGHRS and CDR2 is YFSETQ. V lost 1 base, J lost 3 bases, and 7 bases lay in between. CDR3 nucleotides: TGCGCCAGCAGCTTGACGCGGGACACTGAAGCTTTCTTT. This codes for CASSLTRDTEAFF.

The chain couples TRBV4-3 to TRBJ2-5; 8 bases fit TRBD2. From germline, CDR1 is LGHNA and CDR2 YSLEER. CDR3 length: 15 amino acids. With 1 base clipped from V and 5 bases from J, the junction kept 6 bases outside the gene matches. The CDR3 region has the DNA TGCGCCAGCAGCCAAGTTACGGGAGGGCCGGAGACCCAGTACTTC. Its translation is CASSQVTGGPETQYF.

The chain employs TRBV6-1 and TRBJ2-3; D is unresolved. V was trimmed by 2 bases and J by 2 bases, leaving 11 bases between them. The CDR3 consists of 15 residues. CDR1 MNHNS and CDR2 SASEGT come from the germline V gene. The CDR3 DNA sequence: TGTGCCAGCAGTGAAAGTATACACCCCACAGATACGCAGTATTTT. Translation gives CASSESIHPTDTQYF.

The gene calls are TRBV7-2 and TRBJ1-4; D remains unclear. Germline V CDR1 and CDR2: SGHTA, FQGNSA. Deletions cut 5 bases from V and 6 bases from J, with 16 bases between. The CDR3 covers 15 residues. For the CDR3, the DNA is TGTGCCAGCAGCGCCTTACTTCAGAGGCATGAAAAACTGTTTTTT. Translated, it gives CASSALLQRHEKLFF.

The rearrangement joins TRBV28 to TRBJ2-6, with D unresolved. In germline, CDR1 is MDHEN, CDR2 SYDVKM. V lost 2 bases and J lost 0, with 8 bases in between. This CDR3 contains 16 residues. The CDR3 nucleotides read TGTGCCAGCAGTTTACCAACAGTCTCTGGGGCCAACGTCCTGACTTTC. Residues: CASSLPTVSGANVLTF.

The chain is built from TRBV28 and TRBJ1-5, with 9 bases that match TRBD1. Unmatched junction bases numbered 6, after V lost 4 bases and J lost 5 bases. CDR1 is MDHEN, CDR2 SYDVKM, per germline. The CDR3 totals 15 residues. CDR3 coding DNA: TGTGCCAGCAGTTCCGGACAGGGGTCCTATCAGCCCCAGCATTTT. The encoded protein is CASSSGQGSYQPQHF.

This chain connects TRBV5-4 to TRBJ2-7, with a weak D call TRBD2 (8 bases). The CDR3 covers 16 residues. V was trimmed by 4 bases and J by 3 bases, leaving 20 bases between them. Per the germline V gene, CDR1 is SGHNT and CDR2 is YYREEE (reference sequence). The chain's CDR3 is CASSLAGGGQFYEQYF. The CDR3 coding sequence is TGTGCCAGCAGCCTCGCCGGGGGGGGACAGTTCTACGAGCAGTACTTC.

This rearrangement joins TRBV10-3 to TRBJ1-3; 7 nucleotides agree with TRBD1. This CDR3 comprises 15 residues. From germline, CDR1 is ENHRY and CDR2 SYGVKD. Losses at the gene ends were 6 bases for V and 2 bases for J; bases not matched to a gene: 7. CDR3 sequence (DNA): TGTGCCATCAGGGGACAGTCGGGGACTGGAAACACCATATATTTT. Amino acid sequence: CAIRGQSGTGNTIYF.

This clone ranks as medium-sized (0.01 to 0.1%). The gene calls are TRBV10-1 and TRBJ1-2, with 11 positions matching TRBD1. Germline trimming cut 6 bases from V and 8 bases from J; bases unmatched to any gene: 8. The CDR3 is made up of 14 amino acids. CDR1 WNHNN and CDR2 SYGVQD come from the germline V gene (reference sequence). The CDR3, as DNA: TGCGCCAGCAGGGACGGACAGGGGGCGGGCGGCTACACCTTC. Translation gives CASRDGQGAGGYTF.

The chain employs TRBV7-8 and TRBJ1-2; 11 positions agree with TRBD1. J was trimmed by 7 bases and V by 3 bases; bases with no gene match: 4. Germline CDR1 is SGHVS and CDR2 is FQNEAQ. The CDR3 covers 14 residues. The CDR3 is CASSLDRGQPGYTF. CDR3 bases: TGTGCCAGCAGCTTGGACAGGGGGCAACCTGGCTACACCTTC. Drawing the rest from reference TRBV7-8 and TRBJ1-2, the complete variable domain is GAGVSQSPRYKVAKRGQDVALRCDPISGHVSLFWYQQALGQGPEFLTYFQNEAQLDKSGLPSDRFFAERPEGSVSTLKIQRTQQEDSAVYLCASSLDRGQPGYTFGSGTRLTVV.

The genes are TRBV5-1 and TRBJ2-7; D may be TRBD1 (6 bases). The ends were cut back, 0 bases at V and 1 base at J, with 11 bases in the middle. Germline CDR1 is SGHRS and CDR2 is YFSETQ. This CDR3 comprises 15 residues. CDR3 in DNA: TGCGCCAGCAGCTTGGTGCAGGGGCTTTCCTACGAGCAGTACTTC. Its protein product is CASSLVQGLSYEQYF.

This clone is a singleton in its sample. This chain joins TRBV21-1 and TRBJ2-7; the table's D call, TRBD2, was not checked against the DNA. TRBV21-1 represents a pseudogene. CDR3 length: 15 residues. The CDR3 loop reads CASSKEAGVVYEQYF. Written as DNA, the CDR3 is TGTGCCAGCAGCAAAGAGGCGGGGGTTGTCTACGAGCAGTACTTC.

V usage is TRBV7-2 and J usage is TRBJ2-4; maybe TRBD1 (6 bases). This CDR3 is built from 15 residues. V gave up 5 bases and J gave up 0 bases, with 11 bases separating them. The germline CDR1 and CDR2 sequences are SGHTA and FQGNSA. The CDR3 sequence: CASSLQGVAKNIQYF. The CDR3 nucleotides are TGTGCCAGCAGCCTACAGGGAGTAGCCAAAAACATTCAGTACTTC.

The rearrangement uses TRBV4-3 and TRBJ2-7; 9 nucleotides agree with TRBD2. The length of the CDR3 is 16 residues. V was clipped by 1 base and J by 2 bases; unmatched bases: 6. Germline loops: CDR1 LGHNA, CDR2 YSLEER. The CDR3 DNA reads as TGCGCCAGCAGCCAAGTTAGCGGGAGTGCCCCCTACGAGCAGTACTTC. Translation gives CASSQVSGSAPYEQYF.

V is TRBV5-4 and J is TRBJ2-7; 16 bases agree with TRBD2. Unmatched junction bases numbered 9, after V lost 5 bases and J lost 4 bases. The length of the CDR3 is 17 residues. CDR1 is SGHNT and CDR2 is YYREEE in the germline V gene (reference sequence). The CDR3 coding sequence is TGTGCCAGCAGTTCCGGGACTAGCGGGAGGGCGTTTTACGAGCAGTACTTC. This sequence encodes CASSSGTSGRAFYEQYF.

The rearrangement links TRBV10-3 to TRBJ1-5; the D is unclear. This CDR3 has 15 residues. The V gene lost 0 bases and the J gene lost 1 base, with 7 bases spanning the gap. The V gene's germline CDR1 is ENHRY and CDR2 SYGVKD. CDR3 protein: CAISESGGSNQPQHF. CDR3 nucleotides: TGTGCCATCAGTGAGTCGGGAGGGAGCAATCAGCCCCAGCATTTT.

This clone was seen only once. The chain's CDR3 is CASSDNRESFF. CDR3 bases: TGTGCCAGCAGTGATAACAGGGAGTCGTTCTTC. This chain joins TRBV25-1 and TRBJ2-1, with a weak D call TRBD1 (6 bases). Trimming stripped 3 bases from V and 15 bases from J, with 12 bases between. The germline gives CDR1 MGHDK, CDR2 SYGVNS. CDR3 length equals 11 residues.